This note documents a single T cell receptor (beta chain) sequence. Its antigen is unidentified. The sample belongs to a study of cytomegalovirus exposure and HLA in healthy donors. Study-wide background: Earlier, 110 million or so unique TCR beta sequences were recovered from approximately 200 million T cells by an analysis. Study-level findings and limits: Being productive about 87% or about 30% of the time was typical of most TCR beta V segments in an earlier analysis. Later, an analysis found that common viral pathogens appeared to be linked with several of the most significant clusters. For TCR beta chains, V- and J-gene trimming was later linked to a missense DCLRE1C variant.

Primers for the PCR totalled 60 Vbeta and 13 Jbeta. Profiled with immunoSEQ multiplex PCR; TCRdb holds only in-frame clones, not every one. This table has tens of thousands of clones, roughly 85% appearing once. This CDR3 has 15 residues. V lost 1 base and J 2 bases, leaving 11 bases between the germline ends. Looked up from germline, CDR1 is SGHDN and CDR2 is FVKESK. The material sequenced was PBMCs. The receptor's source is a man aged 25 to 40 in good health and CMV-seronegative. The J gene is TRBJ1-1, the V gene TRBV14; D perhaps matches TRBD1 (5 bases). DNA of the CDR3: TGTGCCAGCAGCCAAGGTCAGGGCTATAACACTGAAGCTTTCTTT. Translating gives CASSQGQGYNTEAFF.